Listed below are T cell receptor beta chains from one sample, sequenced in a study of T cell clonotyping in hematopoietic cell transplantation. Assay used: immunoSEQ multiplex PCR; TCRdb lists only in-frame clones, some missing. This table has 25,000 to 35,000 clones, around 70% appearing once. The sequencing here drew on peripheral blood mononuclear cells, taken before stem cell transplant. These receptors were taken from a man aged 50-60 years with myelodysplastic syndrome. Some clones in this sample may be carry-over from other donors' samples. Each CDR3 is given with its conserved first and last residue. D genes are given only for firm matches. Rows give clone size only sometimes, using once, few, many, or a class for an expanded clone.

j_call: TRBJ2-7
d_call: NA
clone_size: NA
v_call: TRBV6-5
cdr3_aa: CASSYTPGHPEQYF
cdr3_nt: TGTGCCAGCAGTTACACGCCGGGGCATCCCGAGCAGTACTTC

j_call: TRBJ2-7
d_call: NA
clone_size: once
v_call: TRBV19
cdr3_aa: CASSQLPGQSYEQYF
cdr3_nt: TGTGCCAGTAGTCAGCTACCTGGACAGTCCTACGAGCAGTACTTC

j_call: TRBJ1-1
d_call: TRBD1
clone_size: NA
v_call: TRBV4-1
cdr3_aa: CASSPGWDSSGAFF
cdr3_nt: TGCGCCAGCAGCCCGGGGTGGGACAGTAGCGGGGCTTTCTTT

j_call: TRBJ1-2
d_call: NA
clone_size: NA
v_call: TRBV11-2
cdr3_aa: CASSSNRDLGYTF
cdr3_nt: TGTGCCAGCAGCTCGAACAGGGATCTTGGCTACACCTTC

j_call: TRBJ1-3
d_call: NA
clone_size: NA
v_call: TRBV30
cdr3_aa: CAWSVTGNSGNTIYF
cdr3_nt: TGTGCCTGGAGTGTAACAGGGAACTCTGGAAACACCATATATTTT

j_call: TRBJ1-3
d_call: NA
clone_size: NA
v_call: TRBV2
cdr3_aa: CASSVTGNSGNTIYF
cdr3_nt: TGTGCCAGCAGTGTTACGGGAAACTCTGGAAACACCATATATTTT

j_call: TRBJ1-4
d_call: TRBD1
clone_size: NA
v_call: TRBV7-2
cdr3_aa: CASSLVRGTGKEKLFF
cdr3_nt: TGTGCCAGCAGCTTAGTCAGAGGGACAGGAAAGGAAAAACTGTTTTTT

j_call: TRBJ1-5
d_call: TRBD1
clone_size: NA
v_call: TRBV7-9
cdr3_aa: CASSLGTGNSNQPQHF
cdr3_nt: TGTGCCAGCAGCTTAGGGACAGGGAATAGCAATCAGCCCCAGCATTTT

j_call: TRBJ1-2
d_call: TRBD1
clone_size: NA
v_call: TRBV2
cdr3_aa: CASSIEGGTGVGYTF
cdr3_nt: TGTGCCAGCAGTATAGAAGGGGGGACAGGGGTTGGCTACACCTTC

j_call: TRBJ1-2
d_call: TRBD1
clone_size: NA
v_call: TRBV6-5
cdr3_aa: CASSLTGQGSSGYTF
cdr3_nt: TGTGCCAGCAGTCTGACGGGACAGGGATCGTCCGGCTACACCTTC

j_call: TRBJ2-3
d_call: NA
clone_size: NA
v_call: TRBV28
cdr3_aa: CASSLWTQPSTDTQYF
cdr3_nt: TGTGCCAGCAGTTTATGGACACAACCTTCCACAGATACGCAGTATTTT

j_call: TRBJ2-2
d_call: NA
clone_size: NA
v_call: TRBV4-1
cdr3_aa: CASSQVQGHANTGELFF
cdr3_nt: TGCGCCAGCAGCCAAGTACAGGGCCATGCCAACACCGGGGAGCTGTTTTTT

j_call: TRBJ2-1
d_call: NA
clone_size: NA
v_call: TRBV29-1
cdr3_aa: CSVEDRRGTYNEQFF
cdr3_nt: TGCAGCGTTGAAGATCGAAGGGGGACCTACAATGAGCAGTTCTTC

j_call: TRBJ2-3
d_call: TRBD1
clone_size: NA
v_call: TRBV7-6
cdr3_aa: CASSLVGQGSTDTQYF
cdr3_nt: TGTGCCAGCAGCTTAGTGGGACAGGGAAGCACAGATACGCAGTATTTT

j_call: TRBJ1-2
d_call: NA
clone_size: medium-sized
v_call: TRBV6-5
cdr3_aa: CASSSFDGYTF
cdr3_nt: TGTGCCAGCAGCTCCTTCGATGGCTACACCTTC

j_call: TRBJ1-3
d_call: NA
clone_size: NA
v_call: TRBV7-8
cdr3_aa: CASSLGSDPGNTIYF
cdr3_nt: TGTGCCAGCAGCTTAGGGTCAGACCCTGGAAACACCATATATTTT

j_call: TRBJ1-6
d_call: NA
clone_size: NA
v_call: TRBV2
cdr3_aa: CARRLGGSNSPLHF
cdr3_nt: TGTGCCAGGAGGCTAGGGGGTTCTAATTCACCCCTCCACTTT

j_call: TRBJ2-7
d_call: TRBD2
clone_size: NA
v_call: TRBV29-1
cdr3_aa: CSVEGSGRVEQYF
cdr3_nt: TGCAGCGTTGAGGGTAGCGGGAGGGTTGAGCAGTACTTC

j_call: TRBJ2-3
d_call: NA
clone_size: NA
v_call: TRBV10-3
cdr3_aa: CAISESIDTQYF
cdr3_nt: TGTGCCATCAGTGAGTCGATAGATACGCAGTATTTT

j_call: TRBJ1-2
d_call: TRBD1
clone_size: NA
v_call: TRBV28
cdr3_aa: CAATDRGGLGYTF
cdr3_nt: TGTGCCGCAACTGACAGGGGCGGCTTGGGCTACACCTTC

j_call: TRBJ2-5
d_call: NA
clone_size: NA
v_call: TRBV30
cdr3_aa: CAWSLGTETQYF
cdr3_nt: TGTGCCTGGAGTCTAGGTACAGAGACCCAGTACTTC

j_call: TRBJ1-2
d_call: NA
clone_size: NA
v_call: TRBV6-5
cdr3_aa: CASSYSLQLYGYTF
cdr3_nt: TGTGCCAGCAGTTACTCGTTGCAGCTCTATGGCTACACCTTC

j_call: TRBJ1-1
d_call: NA
clone_size: NA
v_call: TRBV25-1
cdr3_aa: CASSDGGTEAFF
cdr3_nt: TGTGCCAGCAGTGATGGGGGAACTGAAGCTTTCTTT

j_call: TRBJ1-4
d_call: NA
clone_size: NA
v_call: TRBV30
cdr3_aa: CAWSVRMRTNEKLFF
cdr3_nt: TGTGCCTGGAGTGTACGTATGCGGACTAATGAAAAACTGTTTTTT

j_call: TRBJ2-7
d_call: NA
clone_size: NA
v_call: TRBV5-1
cdr3_aa: CASSSTQGSGYEQYF
cdr3_nt: TGCGCCAGCAGCTCAACACAGGGATCGGGCTACGAGCAGTACTTC

j_call: TRBJ2-2
d_call: TRBD1
clone_size: few
v_call: TRBV7-7
cdr3_aa: CASSTGGIGELFF
cdr3_nt: TGTGCCAGCAGCACAGGGGGCATCGGGGAGCTGTTTTTT

j_call: TRBJ1-5
d_call: TRBD1
clone_size: NA
v_call: TRBV30
cdr3_aa: CAWSQGASNQPQHF
cdr3_nt: TGTGCCTGGTCACAGGGGGCGAGCAATCAGCCCCAGCATTTT

j_call: TRBJ1-1
d_call: NA
clone_size: NA
v_call: TRBV25-1
cdr3_aa: CASSGGAVSAFF
cdr3_nt: TGTGCCAGCAGTGGAGGGGCAGTGTCGGCTTTCTTT

j_call: TRBJ2-3
d_call: TRBD2
clone_size: NA
v_call: TRBV28
cdr3_aa: CASSSSGASTDTQYF
cdr3_nt: TGTGCCAGCAGTTCTAGCGGAGCTAGCACAGATACGCAGTATTTT

j_call: TRBJ2-7
d_call: NA
clone_size: NA
v_call: TRBV4-3
cdr3_aa: CASSQGQDTIYEQYF
cdr3_nt: TGCGCCAGCAGCCAAGGTCAGGACACTATATACGAGCAGTACTTC

j_call: TRBJ1-5
d_call: NA
clone_size: NA
v_call: TRBV6-5
cdr3_aa: CASSRHIDSNQPQHF
cdr3_nt: TGTGCCAGCAGTAGACACATTGATAGCAATCAGCCCCAGCATTTT

j_call: TRBJ2-4
d_call: TRBD2
clone_size: NA
v_call: TRBV30
cdr3_aa: CAWSVGGRGIQYF
cdr3_nt: TGTGCCTGGAGTGTAGGAGGGAGGGGCATTCAGTACTTC

j_call: TRBJ2-3
d_call: NA
clone_size: NA
v_call: TRBV7-2
cdr3_aa: CASSQGLPWEDTQYF
cdr3_nt: TGTGCCAGCAGCCAGGGACTCCCCTGGGAAGATACGCAGTATTTT

j_call: TRBJ1-1
d_call: NA
clone_size: NA
v_call: TRBV9
cdr3_aa: CASSVDMNTEAFF
cdr3_nt: TGTGCCAGCAGCGTGGACATGAACACTGAAGCTTTCTTT

j_call: TRBJ1-2
d_call: TRBD1
clone_size: NA
v_call: TRBV27
cdr3_aa: CASSPVEDRSNGYTF
cdr3_nt: TGTGCCAGCAGTCCAGTTGAGGACAGGTCGAATGGCTACACCTTC

j_call: TRBJ1-5
d_call: NA
clone_size: NA
v_call: TRBV30
cdr3_aa: CAWSGTKLNQPQHF
cdr3_nt: TGTGCCTGGAGTGGGACAAAACTCAATCAGCCCCAGCATTTT

j_call: TRBJ2-3
d_call: NA
clone_size: few
v_call: TRBV25-1
cdr3_aa: CASSTHDRRQGDTQYF
cdr3_nt: TGTGCCAGCAGTACGCACGACAGAAGACAAGGAGATACGCAGTATTTT

j_call: TRBJ2-5
d_call: NA
clone_size: once
v_call: TRBV6-1
cdr3_aa: CASSESSGTGLGGTQYF
cdr3_nt: TGTGCCAGCAGTGAGTCCTCCGGGACGGGCCTTGGGGGGACCCAGTACTTC

j_call: TRBJ2-5
d_call: NA
clone_size: NA
v_call: TRBV19
cdr3_aa: CASSWDTEETQYF
cdr3_nt: TGTGCCAGTAGTTGGGACACCGAAGAGACCCAGTACTTC

j_call: TRBJ2-7
d_call: NA
clone_size: NA
v_call: TRBV5-6
cdr3_aa: CASSLGRYYEQYF
cdr3_nt: TGTGCCAGCAGCTTGGGGCGATACTACGAGCAGTACTTC

j_call: TRBJ2-6
d_call: NA
clone_size: NA
v_call: TRBV5-6
cdr3_aa: CASSFAGRVGANVLTF
cdr3_nt: TGTGCCAGCAGCTTTGCAGGCCGTGTTGGGGCCAACGTCCTGACTTTC

j_call: TRBJ2-7
d_call: NA
clone_size: NA
v_call: TRBV30
cdr3_aa: CAWSVLWWSEQYF
cdr3_nt: TGTGCCTGGAGTGTACTATGGTGGAGCGAGCAGTACTTC

j_call: TRBJ2-7
d_call: NA
clone_size: NA
v_call: TRBV9
cdr3_aa: CASSVGGDPYEQYF
cdr3_nt: TGTGCCAGCAGCGTAGGGGGGGACCCCTACGAGCAGTACTTC

j_call: TRBJ2-7
d_call: NA
clone_size: NA
v_call: TRBV6-5
cdr3_aa: CASSLRDRGSYEQYF
cdr3_nt: TGTGCCAGCAGTCTTAGGGACCGCGGCTCCTACGAGCAGTACTTC

j_call: TRBJ2-7
d_call: NA
clone_size: NA
v_call: TRBV6-5
cdr3_aa: CASSVRTGSTYEQYF
cdr3_nt: TGTGCCAGCAGTGTCAGGACTGGCTCAACCTACGAGCAGTACTTC

j_call: TRBJ2-7
d_call: NA
clone_size: NA
v_call: TRBV29-1
cdr3_aa: CSESPGTYEQYF
cdr3_nt: TGCAGCGAGTCGCCAGGCACCTACGAGCAGTACTTC

j_call: TRBJ1-2
d_call: NA
clone_size: NA
v_call: TRBV6-1
cdr3_aa: CASILRGTDGYTF
cdr3_nt: TGTGCCAGCATTTTAAGGGGCACGGATGGCTACACCTTC

j_call: TRBJ1-2
d_call: TRBD1
clone_size: NA
v_call: TRBV6-5
cdr3_aa: CASSYARQGDYGYTF
cdr3_nt: TGCGCCAGCAGTTATGCCCGACAGGGTGACTATGGCTACACCTTC

j_call: TRBJ2-1
d_call: NA
clone_size: NA
v_call: TRBV9
cdr3_aa: CASSTLKGEQFF
cdr3_nt: TGTGCCAGCAGCACACTAAAAGGGGAGCAGTTCTTC

j_call: TRBJ2-7
d_call: NA
clone_size: NA
v_call: TRBV5-6
cdr3_aa: CASSLRGGPREQYF
cdr3_nt: TGTGCCAGCAGCTTAAGAGGGGGGCCACGCGAGCAGTACTTC

j_call: TRBJ2-4
d_call: NA
clone_size: NA
v_call: TRBV5-6
cdr3_aa: CASSLMGGVDAKNIQYF
cdr3_nt: TGTGCCAGCAGCTTGATGGGCGGTGTGGATGCCAAAAACATTCAGTACTTC